The 20 T cell receptor beta chains listed next were all sequenced from one sample in a study of cytomegalovirus exposure and HLA in healthy donors. Use of 60 Vbeta and 13 Jbeta primers characterized the PCR. Some clones are missing from TCRdb's copy, which holds only in-frame ones; the method was immunoSEQ multiplex PCR. The sample shows about 84,000 clones, and about 0.61% sits with its ten largest clones. Sequenced: PBMCs. The receptors shown here come from a man aged 50 to 59 in good health and CMV-seronegative.

The chain has TRBV28 and TRBJ1-1; 8 nucleotides match TRBD1. With V trimmed by 7 bases and J by 4 bases, 8 bases remained unmatched. There are 14 residues in the CDR3. Germline V lookup: CDR1 MDHEN, CDR2 SYDVKM. The CDR3 DNA is TGTGCCAGCATTTCGACAGGGGCTATCACTGAAGCTTTCTTT. It encodes CASISTGAITEAFF.

V and J are TRBV9 and TRBJ2-3; 10 positions match TRBD2. This CDR3 is 17 amino acids long. The V segment lost 3 bases and the J segment 3 bases; nucleotides outside the gene matches: 10. The germline gives CDR1 SGDLS, CDR2 YYNGEE. Here the CDR3 DNA reads TGTGCCAGCAGCGAAGCGGGGGGGCGAGGTTTAACAGATACGCAGTATTTT. Protein sequence: CASSEAGGRGLTDTQYF.

This chain links TRBV7-6 with TRBJ2-1; TRBD1 might be the D (5 bases). The germline V gene encodes CDR1 SGHVS and CDR2 FNYEAQ. The CDR3 has 15 amino acids. The V end was cut by 1 base, the J end by 9 bases, with 16 bases between. CDR3 bases: TGTGCCAGCAGCTTAGAGGGTTTGGAAGGGGTTGAGCAGTTCTTC. This encodes CASSLEGLEGVEQFF. The whole variable domain, filled in from reference TRBV7-6 and TRBJ2-1, reads GAGVSQSPRYKVTKRGQDVALRCDPISGHVSLYWYRQALGQGPEFLTYFNYEAQQDKSGLPNDRFSAERPEGSISTLTIQRTEQRDSAMYRCASSLEGLEGVEQFFGPGTRLTVL.

The V and J genes are TRBV20-1 and TRBJ1-1; TRBD1 is a possible D gene (5 bases). The germline gives CDR1 DFQATT, CDR2 SNEGSKA (reference sequence). The CDR3 contains 11 residues. Trimming cost V 1 base and J 11 bases, with 11 bases left between them. The CDR3 DNA sequence: TGCAGTGCTAGAGTGGGGGGGGTGGCTTTCTTT. This codes for CSARVGGVAFF.

V gene TRBV6-5 combines with J gene TRBJ1-6; a possible D gene is TRBD1 (5 bases). V lost 4 bases to trimming and J lost 8 bases, with 18 bases between them. CDR1 and CDR2 from the germline V gene are MNHEY and SVGAGI. CDR3 size: 16 residues. The CDR3 bases are TGTGCCAGCAGTTCTAACCCGGCAGGGTGGTATTCACCCCTCCACTTT. Translation: CASSSNPAGWYSPLHF.

V gene TRBV13 combines with J gene TRBJ1-1; the D is unclear. The CDR3 spans 17 residues. The germline gives CDR1 PRHDT, CDR2 FYEKMQ (reference sequence). V dropped 6 bases and J dropped 0 bases, with 20 bases sitting between them. In nucleotides, the CDR3 is TGTGCCAGCAGTTTGGCGGCACTGACTATCATGAACACTGAAGCTTTCTTT. It yields the protein CASSLAALTIMNTEAFF.

Remarks on this clone: An end of the junction does not agree with germline; a read error may underlie this. The chain links TRBV18 to TRBJ2-3; 10 bases are shared with TRBD2. The germline V gene encodes CDR1 KGHSH and CDR2 LQKENI. The CDR3 has 16 residues. The CDR3 reads CASAPPRLAGEDTQYF. The CDR3 region has the DNA TGTGCCAGCGCACCACCTCGGCTAGCGGGGGAGGATACGCAGTATTTT.

V usage is TRBV27 and J usage is TRBJ1-2, with a tentative D call TRBD1 (6 bases). Trimming pared 6 bases from V and 3 bases from J, leaving 11 bases between. This CDR3 has 13 residues. Germline CDR1 reads MNHEY; CDR2 reads SMNVEV (reference sequence). The CDR3 region has the DNA TGTGCCAGCAGGGAAGGGGGGGACTATGGCTACACCTTC. This gives the protein CASREGGDYGYTF.

The chain has TRBV18 and TRBJ2-7; the D gene is possibly TRBD1 (5 bases). The CDR3 sequence is 13 residues long. Germline V gives CDR1 KGHSH, CDR2 LQKENI. V was pared by 2 bases and J by 2 bases, with 7 bases between. The CDR3 DNA reads as TGTGCCAGCTCACCAGGGGCTGCCTACGAGCAGTACTTC. This sequence encodes CASSPGAAYEQYF.

The gene calls are TRBV7-3 and TRBJ2-7, with a tentative D call TRBD2 (6 bases). Trimming shortened V by 5 bases and J by 4 bases, and 12 bases separated the two germline ends. The length of the CDR3 is 13 residues. Germline-derived CDR1 and CDR2 are SGHTA and FQGTGA. In DNA form, the CDR3 reads TGTGCCAGCAGCCGGGGGTGGGGATACGAGCAGTACTTC. Protein: CASSRGWGYEQYF.

The chain recombines TRBV4-1 with TRBJ2-2; D unresolved. The CDR3 contains 14 residues. Germline lookup yields CDR1 MGHRA and CDR2 YSYEKL. V lost 1 base and J lost 6, with 9 bases in between. The CDR3 loop reads CASSQGVGPGELFF. DNA for the CDR3: TGCGCCAGCAGCCAAGGAGTTGGGCCCGGGGAGCTGTTTTTT.

This chain joins TRBV5-1 and TRBJ2-7, with D unclear. The germline V and J ends were trimmed by 4 bases and 6 bases, with 11 bases remaining between them. Germline CDR1 and CDR2: SGHRS and YFSETQ. The CDR3 covers 12 residues. The CDR3 sequence: CASSESTSEQYF. DNA of the CDR3: TGCGCCAGCAGCGAAAGTACGAGCGAGCAGTACTTC.

This chain connects TRBV6-5 to TRBJ1-3; tentative D call: TRBD1 (6 bases). Germline V lookup: CDR1 MNHEY, CDR2 SVGAGI. The V end was cut by 5 bases, the J end by 8 bases, with 16 bases between. The CDR3 spans 14 residues. The CDR3 nucleotides are TGTGCCAGCAGTCGGACTAGACAGGTCGACACCATATATTTT. Protein product: CASSRTRQVDTIYF.

The CDR3 is CASSATSRRQGGTEAFF. CDR3 coding DNA: TGTGCCAGCAGCGCGACGTCCAGAAGACAGGGAGGCACTGAAGCTTTCTTT. The chain links TRBV9 to TRBJ1-1, with TRBD1 identical over 7 bases. Germline V gives CDR1 SGDLS, CDR2 YYNGEE. This CDR3 comprises 17 residues. The ends lost 3 bases at V and 4 bases at J; junction bases unmatched: 15.

The J gene is TRBJ1-1, the V gene TRBV4-3, with D unresolved. This CDR3 has 13 amino acids. Looked up from germline, CDR1 is LGHNA and CDR2 is YSLEER. The V and J ends lost 0 bases and 9 bases respectively, with 11 bases between them. The CDR3 DNA follows: TGCGCCAGCAGCCAAGATTGGCGGGAAAAAGCTTTCTTT. Translating it yields CASSQDWREKAFF.

The chain combines TRBV4-3 with TRBJ2-6, with 9 bases that match TRBD1. After removal of 0 bases from V and 0 bases from J, the junction contained 9 bases not matched to a gene. The germline CDR1 and CDR2 sequences are LGHNA and YSLEER. The CDR3 totals 20 residues. In DNA form, the CDR3 reads TGCGCCAGCAGCCAAGAAACTCCGGGACAGGGAACCTCTGGGGCCAACGTCCTGACTTTC. Translated: CASSQETPGQGTSGANVLTF.

The rearrangement uses TRBV5-1 and TRBJ2-2; TRBD2 aligns across 9 bases. The CDR3 extends over 16 amino acids. Germline CDR1 and CDR2: SGHRS and YFSETQ. After removal of 0 bases from V and 7 bases from J, the junction contained 7 bases not matched to a gene. CDR3 protein: CASSLDPRGGDGELFF. CDR3 sequence (DNA): TGCGCCAGCAGCTTGGATCCGCGGGGGGGCGACGGGGAGCTGTTTTTT.

The chain uses TRBV5-1 and TRBJ1-4; tentative D call: TRBD1 (6 bases). The CDR3 extends over 17 amino acids. Per the germline V gene, CDR1 is SGHRS and CDR2 is YFSETQ. V lost 0 bases to trimming and J lost 0 bases, with 12 bases between them. CDR3 amino acids: CASSLDQGPATNEKLFF. The CDR3, as DNA: TGCGCCAGCAGCTTGGATCAGGGGCCTGCAACTAATGAAAAACTGTTTTTT. The full variable domain, in which reference TRBV5-1 and TRBJ1-4 provide the parts outside the CDR3, is KAGVTQTPRYLIKTRGQQVTLSCSPISGHRSVSWYQQTPGQGLQFLFEYFSETQRNKGNFPGRFSGRQFSNSRSEMNVSTLELGDSALYLCASSLDQGPATNEKLFFGSGTQLSVL.

CDR3 sequence: CASSSTVYYGYTF. CDR3 coding DNA: TGTGCCAGCAGTTCGACAGTTTATTATGGCTACACCTTC. The gene calls are TRBV28 and TRBJ1-2, with D possibly being TRBD1 (5 bases). V lost 4 bases and J lost 5, with 11 bases in between. This CDR3 spans 13 amino acids. Germline loops: CDR1 MDHEN, CDR2 SYDVKM.

J is TRBJ2-7 and V is TRBV6-5; 9 bases match TRBD1. The CDR3 covers 16 residues. Looked up from germline, CDR1 is MNHEY and CDR2 is SVGAGI. The V and J ends lost 4 bases and 1 base, in that order; junction bases with no gene match: 8. CDR3 in amino acids: CASSSMAGTGSYEQYF. The CDR3 bases are TGTGCCAGCAGTTCGATGGCCGGGACAGGGTCCTACGAGCAGTACTTC.